The sequence of this T cell receptor beta chain was determined in a study of patients and donors after allogeneic stem cell transplantation. The CDR3 is 15 amino acids. CDR1 and CDR2 (germline): SGHVS, FQNEAQ. V was pared by 1 base and J by 8 bases, with 14 bases between. TCRdb used MiXCR to reprocess the RT-PCR reads, holding one entry per CDR3 protein. In the table there are roughly 190,000 distinct CDR3 sequences, less than 45% of which are singletons. What was sequenced was blood, either unsorted or a sorted T cell fraction (not recorded which). The chain recombines TRBV7-8 with TRBJ1-4; TRBD1 might be the D (6 bases). The TCR comes from a human donor who was either an allogeneic HSCT recipient or a stem cell or donor lymphocyte infusion donor (not recorded which). It is not recorded whose cells these are; they may come from a transplant donor. CDR3 in amino acids: CASSLVEGDREKLFF. CDR3 nucleotide sequence: TGTGCCAGCAGCTTAGTTGAGGGGGATCGAGAAAAACTGTTTTTT. The full variable domain, rest sourced from reference TRBV7-8 and TRBJ1-4, is GAGVSQSPRYKVAKRGQDVALRCDPISGHVSLFWYQQALGQGPEFLTYFQNEAQLDKSGLPSDRFFAERPEGSVSTLKIQRTQQEDSAVYLCASSLVEGDREKLFFGSGTQLSVL.